The next 10 T cell receptor beta chains were all read from a single sample in a study of T cell repertoires in cytomegalovirus infection. TCRdb independently ran MiXCR on the reads; one entry per CDR3 protein. Here the sample spans some 940,000 distinct CDR3 sequences, around 32% being singletons. These receptors' antigens are unknown. The sample consisted of cultured CD8+ T cells from PBMCs, taken from culture after CMV antigen stimulation. Receptors were obtained from a human donor in good health (CMV status not recorded). Some clones in this sample may be carry-over from other donors' samples.

This clonotype was seen only a few times. V gene TRBV6-2 or TRBV6-3 combines with J gene TRBJ1-5; 7 bases agree with TRBD1. This CDR3 has 15 amino acids. V dropped 0 bases and J dropped 6; count of bases not matched to a gene: 5. Germline-derived CDR1 and CDR2 are MNHEY and SVGEGT. Here the CDR3 reads CASSYSKGAVQPQHF. The CDR3 DNA reads as TGTGCCAGCAGTTACTCGAAGGGGGCTGTTCAGCCCCAGCATTTT.

This clonotype was counted only a few times. V and J are TRBV20-1 and TRBJ2-5, with D perhaps assigned TRBD1 or TRBD2 (5 bases each). V shed 3 bases and J shed 1 base, with 12 bases lying between them. The CDR3 loop spans 14 amino acids. Germline CDR1 reads DFQATT; CDR2 reads SNEGSKA (reference sequence). The CDR3 DNA is TGCAGTGCTAGGGGACCATTCCCCCAAGAGACCCAGTACTTC. It codes for CSARGPFPQETQYF.

Only a few counts were recorded for this clonotype. The CDR3 DNA sequence: TGTGCCAGCAGCTTAACAGGGGGCTTCAATCAGCCCCAGCATTTT. Protein sequence: CASSLTGGFNQPQHF. This chain connects TRBV7-8 to TRBJ1-5; 9 nucleotides agree with TRBD1. Looked up from germline, CDR1 is SGHVS and CDR2 is FQNEAQ. The CDR3 loop spans 15 amino acids. V gave up 2 bases and J gave up 3 bases; unmatched junction bases: 2.

J is TRBJ1-2 and V is TRBV28, with D possibly matching TRBD1 (6 bases). The V end was cut by 5 bases, the J end by 13 bases, with 17 bases between. Germline CDR1 MDHEN, CDR2 SYDVKM. The CDR3 is 12 residues long. The CDR3 region is CASSPGARWFTF. In nucleotides, the CDR3 is TGTGCCAGCAGTCCAGGGGCCCGGTGGTTCACCTTC.

The chain employs TRBV20-1 and TRBJ1-6; weak D call: TRBD1 (5 bases). Trimming pared 1 base from V and 3 bases from J, leaving 13 bases between. Germline V lookup: CDR1 DFQATT, CDR2 SNEGSKA (reference sequence). This CDR3 is 16 amino acids long. The CDR3, as DNA: TGCAGTGCTAGAGTTATGGGGCAGGGCTATAATTCACCCCTCCACTTT. Translated, it gives CSARVMGQGYNSPLHF.

This chain's CDR3 is CASSLAVGGGHIGELFF. CDR3 DNA sequence: TGCGCCAGCAGCTTGGCCGTAGGGGGCGGGCACATCGGGGAGCTGTTTTTT. This chain joins TRBV5-1 and TRBJ2-2; TRBD1 matches 7 bases. Trimming at V came to 0 bases and at J to 7 bases, leaving 12 bases not matched to a gene. This CDR3 has 17 amino acids. Germline V gene sequence: CDR1 SGHRS, CDR2 YFSETQ.

The J gene is TRBJ2-5, the V gene TRBV7-3, with 7 bases matching TRBD1. The V segment lost 0 bases and the J segment 4 bases; nucleotides outside the gene matches: 5. The CDR3 runs 15 residues. Germline assignment: CDR1 SGHTA and CDR2 FQGTGA. The CDR3 DNA reads TGTGCCAGCAGCTTAACGGGCAGGGGGAGAGAGACCCAGTACTTC. Translated, it gives CASSLTGRGRETQYF.

The sample holds many counts of this clonotype. The chain combines TRBV7-6 with TRBJ1-1; D unresolved. Germline CDR1 is SGHVS and CDR2 is FNYEAQ. The CDR3 runs to 15 residues. Trimming cost V 1 base and J 2 bases, with 11 bases left between them. CDR3 sequence (DNA): TGTGCCAGCAGCTTAGGGAGCCTCCACAACACTGAAGCTTTCTTT. This codes for CASSLGSLHNTEAFF. Full variable domain (rest looked up from reference TRBV7-6 and TRBJ1-1): GAGVSQSPRYKVTKRGQDVALRCDPISGHVSLYWYRQALGQGPEFLTYFNYEAQQDKSGLPNDRFSAERPEGSISTLTIQRTEQRDSAMYRCASSLGSLHNTEAFFGQGTRLTVV.

V is TRBV11-2 and J is TRBJ1-1; D unclear. CDR1 is SGHAT, CDR2 FQNNGV, per germline. Between the trimmed V and J ends, which lost 5 bases and 1 base, there was a span of 14 bases. The CDR3 has 15 amino acids. Here the CDR3 reads CASSPTLWGNTEAFF. CDR3 sequence (DNA): TGTGCCAGCAGCCCGACGTTGTGGGGGAACACTGAAGCTTTCTTT.

V gene TRBV20-1 combines with J gene TRBJ1-6; D is undetermined. The CDR3 totals 16 residues. V dropped 1 base and J dropped 0 bases, with 10 bases sitting between them. CDR1 is DFQATT, CDR2 SNEGSKA, per germline (reference sequence). The CDR3 here is CSARVVEGSYNSPLHF. The CDR3 DNA sequence: TGCAGTGCTAGAGTAGTGGAGGGCTCCTATAATTCACCCCTCCACTTT.